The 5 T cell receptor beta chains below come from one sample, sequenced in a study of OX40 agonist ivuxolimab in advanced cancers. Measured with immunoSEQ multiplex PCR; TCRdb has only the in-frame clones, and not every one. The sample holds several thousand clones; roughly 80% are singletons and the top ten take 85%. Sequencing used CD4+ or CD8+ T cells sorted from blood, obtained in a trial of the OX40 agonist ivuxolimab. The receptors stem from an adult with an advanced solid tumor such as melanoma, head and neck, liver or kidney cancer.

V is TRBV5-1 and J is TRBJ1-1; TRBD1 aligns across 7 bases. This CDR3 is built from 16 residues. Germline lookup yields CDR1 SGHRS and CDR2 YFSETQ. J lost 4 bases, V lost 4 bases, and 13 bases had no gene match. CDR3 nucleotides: TGCGCCAGCAGCCCTTGGACAGGAGTTGTGGTCACTGAAGCTTTCTTT. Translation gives CASSPWTGVVVTEAFF.

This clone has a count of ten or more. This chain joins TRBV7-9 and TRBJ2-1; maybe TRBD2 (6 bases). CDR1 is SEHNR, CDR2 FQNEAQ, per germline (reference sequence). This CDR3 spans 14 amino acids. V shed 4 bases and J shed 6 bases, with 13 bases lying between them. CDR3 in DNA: TGTGCCAGCAGCTCCCCCCTGGGGGGCAATGAGCAGTTCTTC. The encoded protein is CASSSPLGGNEQFF.

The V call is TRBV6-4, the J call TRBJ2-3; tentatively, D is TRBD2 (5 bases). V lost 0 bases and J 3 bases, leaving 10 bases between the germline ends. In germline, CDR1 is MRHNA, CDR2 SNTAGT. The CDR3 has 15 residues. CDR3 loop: CASSDSEGATDTQYF. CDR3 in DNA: TGTGCCAGCAGTGACTCAGAGGGTGCGACAGATACGCAGTATTTT.

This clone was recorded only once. For the CDR3, the DNA is TGCGCCAGCAGCTTAATGAGGGGTACTAATGAAAAACTGTTTTTT. It translates to CASSLMRGTNEKLFF. The V and J genes are TRBV5-1 and TRBJ1-4; maybe TRBD1 (5 bases). Germline lookup yields CDR1 SGHRS and CDR2 YFSETQ. V lost 2 bases to trimming and J lost 2 bases, with 10 bases between them. The CDR3 consists of 15 residues.

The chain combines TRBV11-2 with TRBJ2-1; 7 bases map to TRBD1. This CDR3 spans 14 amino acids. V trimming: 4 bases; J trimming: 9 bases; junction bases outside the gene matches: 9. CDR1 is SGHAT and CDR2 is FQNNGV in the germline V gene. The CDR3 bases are TGTGCCAGCAGCTCAACAGGGGATCTCGGTGAGCAGTTCTTC. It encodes CASSSTGDLGEQFF.